This T cell receptor beta chain is from a study of identical twins. There are a few counts of this clonotype. No antigen is known for it. A template switching step contributed a universal primer site, while unique molecular identifiers were present in the cDNA. TCRdb recomputed calls from the 5' RACE reads with MiXCR, one row per CDR3 protein. The table shows 220,000 or so distinct CDR3 sequences, with 5.5% to 7% occurring only once. V lost 2 bases and J 8 bases, leaving 10 bases between the germline ends. Germline V CDR1 and CDR2: DFQATT, SNEGSKA (reference sequence). The CDR3 sequence is 13 residues long. Study outcomes and limitations: Out-of-frame alpha sequences shared by twins were enriched for low generation probability. Recombination models fit unrelated individuals' TCR alpha sharing but underestimated twins'. A partial confounding effect on zero-insertion analyses could come from invariant MAIT and iNKT cells.

A further study also used this sample, focusing on yellow fever vaccine responses in identical twins.

The sample consisted of memory (CD45RO+) T cells sorted from blood. The chain uses TRBV20-1 and TRBJ1-6; no definite D call. The sequence was collected from a woman aged 18 to 35 in good health. In nucleotides, the CDR3 is TGCAGTGCTAGACCCCCCGGGGATTCACCCCTCCACTTT. Residues: CSARPPGDSPLHF.